The entry below describes one TCR beta chain. Its antigen is not known. This specimen belongs to a study of tumor-infiltrating T cells and Merkel cell polyomavirus. About the study: The study examined CD8+ T cells specific for the Merkel cell polyomavirus KLL epitope. Patients at varying disease stages had median roughly 2.5-year follow-up, range 1.1–6.0.

Every patient's tumor was robustly positive for Merkel cell polyomavirus Large T antigen on immunohistochemistry. The germline V gene has CDR1 MNHEY and CDR2 SVGAGI. With V trimmed by 6 bases and J by 4 bases, 6 bases remained unmatched. This CDR3 spans 13 amino acids. Data came from immunoSEQ multiplex PCR; TCRdb stores just in-frame clones and leaves some out. The data contain around 2,200 clones, approximately 98% of them singletons. Study findings and constraints: A limitation of this study is its small sample size. Tumors with roughly 5-108 versus 0-3 unique KLL-specific clonotypes showed a significant MCC-specific survival advantage. MCC-specific survival improved with roughly 1.9-20% versus about 0-0.15% intratumoral KLL-specific T cells.

The chain recombines TRBV6-5 with TRBJ2-7; 7 positions agree with TRBD1. The sample comprised lymph node tissue. The clonotype comes from a man aged 70-80 years with Merkel cell carcinoma. The DNA for the CDR3 is TGTGCCAGCAGGTCGACAGGGACATACGAGCAGTACTTC. It encodes CASRSTGTYEQYF.